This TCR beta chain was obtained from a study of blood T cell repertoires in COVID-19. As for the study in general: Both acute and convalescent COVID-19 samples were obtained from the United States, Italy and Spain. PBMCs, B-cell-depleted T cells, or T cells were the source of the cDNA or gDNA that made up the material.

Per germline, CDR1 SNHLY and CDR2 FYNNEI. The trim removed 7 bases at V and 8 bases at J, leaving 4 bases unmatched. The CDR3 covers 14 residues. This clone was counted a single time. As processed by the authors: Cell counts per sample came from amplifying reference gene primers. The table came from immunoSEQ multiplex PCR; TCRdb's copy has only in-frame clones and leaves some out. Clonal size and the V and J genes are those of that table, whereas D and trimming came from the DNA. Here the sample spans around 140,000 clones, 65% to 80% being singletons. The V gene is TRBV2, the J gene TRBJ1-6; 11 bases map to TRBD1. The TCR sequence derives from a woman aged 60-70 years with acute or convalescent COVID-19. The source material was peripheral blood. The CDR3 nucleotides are TGTGCCAGCACGGGACAGGGGGGGGATTCACCCCTCCACTTT. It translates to CASTGQGGDSPLHF.